The T cell receptor beta chain described here comes from a study of circulating CD8 cells and anti-PD-1 response in melanoma. Study background: Response groups: complete/partial responders versus stable/progressive non-responders. Study-wide findings and caveats: Published repertoire comparisons used only baseline and M1 samples. At M1, fewer than 8% of TRB clonotypes appeared in multiple subsets.

Each library started from approximately 15 ng of total RNA using the QIAseq Immune Repertoire TCR panel. TCRdb independently ran MiXCR on the reads; one entry per CDR3 protein. The sample consists of hundreds of distinct CDR3 sequences, roughly 10% of them appearing once. Germline V CDR1 and CDR2: DFQATT, SNEGSKA (reference sequence). The length of the CDR3 is 14 residues. V lost 0 bases and J lost 2, with 11 bases in between. This clonotype is medium-sized by share. Antigen specificity is unknown. From live CD3+CD8+TCRalphabeta+ cells, four PD-1 and/or TIGIT subsets were sorted. Sequencing was performed on CD8+ T cells from PBMCs, taken at baseline or after one month of anti-PD-1 therapy (not recorded which). V gene TRBV20-1 combines with J gene TRBJ2-7; tentative D call: TRBD1 (5 bases). This TCR was sampled from a human donor with melanoma. CDR3 protein: CSARDPGLAYEQYF. The CDR3 nucleotides are TGCAGTGCTAGAGATCCAGGGCTCGCCTACGAGCAGTACTTC.